These 16 T cell receptor beta chains were all obtained from the same sample, sequenced in a study of read filtering for tumor transcriptome and immune sequencing. Molecular barcoded adaptors covering alpha/delta and beta/gamma chains were used on about 390 ng RNA. TCRdb independently ran MiXCR on the reads; one entry per CDR3 protein. In the table there are approximately 90,000 distinct CDR3 sequences, about a fifth of which are singletons. What was sequenced was a population of CD138-negative cells sorted from bone marrow. These receptors came from a donor over 35 with multiple myeloma.

This clonotype was picked up many times. The rearrangement joins TRBV28 to TRBJ1-2; 7 bases align to TRBD1. Germline V gene data show CDR1 as MDHEN and CDR2 as SYDVKM. This CDR3 is 14 amino acids long. The J segment lost 2 bases and the V segment lost 9 bases, leaving 9 bases of the junction unmatched. In DNA form, the CDR3 reads TGTGCCAGTGCTACAGGGGCCCACAACTATGGCTACACCTTC. It codes for CASATGAHNYGYTF.

This clonotype is a singleton in its sample. The chain links TRBV5-6 to TRBJ1-1; 7 bases match TRBD1. The V and J ends lost 6 bases and 2 bases, in that order; junction bases with no gene match: 13. This CDR3 has 16 amino acids. Germline values: CDR1 SGHDT, CDR2 YYEEEE. In DNA form, the CDR3 reads TGTGCCAGCATCTCGTGGCCGGGACAGAATAACACTGAAGCTTTCTTT. This translates into CASISWPGQNNTEAFF.

The sample holds a few counts of this clonotype. A much larger clone lies one base from this, so it may be a read error. CDR3 amino acids: CASKLLDTEALF. The CDR3 region has the DNA TGTGCCAGCAAGCTCTTGGACACTGAAGCTCTCTTT. The chain uses TRBV28 and TRBJ1-1; D is possibly TRBD1 (5 bases). The CDR3 covers 12 residues. From germline, CDR1 is MDHEN and CDR2 SYDVKM.

This clonotype was detected ten times or more. The chain has TRBV24-1 and TRBJ2-3; TRBD2 aligns across 9 bases. J lost 2 bases, V lost 2 bases, and 7 bases had no gene match. CDR3 length: 17 residues. From germline, CDR1 is KGHDR and CDR2 SFDVKD. This CDR3 is CATSDYKRGAFTDTQYF. CDR3 DNA: TGTGCCACCAGTGATTATAAGCGGGGGGCCTTCACAGATACGCAGTATTTT.

In this sample, this clonotype turned up many times. The chain joins TRBV2 to TRBJ2-1; maybe TRBD2 (5 bases). Looked up from germline, CDR1 is SNHLY and CDR2 is FYNNEI. The CDR3 is 17 residues long. Trimming stripped 6 bases from V and 2 bases from J, with 20 bases between. The CDR3 reads CASSLEGRPFPYNEQFF. For the CDR3, the DNA is TGTGCCAGCAGCCTAGAGGGCAGGCCCTTTCCCTACAATGAGCAGTTCTTC.

This clonotype was detected ten times or more. The chain recombines TRBV28 with TRBJ2-5; tentatively, D is TRBD1 (6 bases). Between the trimmed V and J ends, which lost 3 bases and 6 bases, there was a span of 17 bases. Germline values: CDR1 MDHEN, CDR2 SYDVKM. The CDR3 spans 15 residues. The CDR3 is CASSFWGQGGKTQYF. CDR3 in DNA: TGTGCCAGCAGTTTTTGGGGCCAAGGGGGTAAGACCCAGTACTTC.

The chain joins TRBV5-1 to TRBJ2-1; D possibly matches TRBD1 or TRBD2 (7 bases each). Germline CDR1 SGHRS, CDR2 YFSETQ. The CDR3 is made up of 13 amino acids. V was cut by 9 bases and J by 5 bases, with 15 bases left in between. The CDR3 bases are TGCGCCACCGGACTAGGGGGCCACAATGAGCAGTTCTTC. It encodes CATGLGGHNEQFF.

This clonotype showed up many times. V and J are TRBV9 and TRBJ2-3; D gene unclear. CDR1 and CDR2 from the germline V gene are SGDLS and YYNGEE. The CDR3 is made up of 13 amino acids. V shed 0 bases and J shed 0 bases, with 2 bases lying between them. CDR3 residues: CASSVASTDTQYF. Written as DNA, the CDR3 is TGTGCCAGCAGCGTAGCCAGCACAGATACGCAGTATTTT.

V is TRBV2 and J is TRBJ1-3; D possibly corresponds to TRBD1 (5 bases). V lost 2 bases and J 10 bases, leaving 12 bases between the germline ends. The CDR3 has 13 amino acids. CDR1 and CDR2 (germline): SNHLY, FYNNEI. CDR3 DNA: TGTGCCAGCAGTGAATCCGGCAGGGTAACCATATATTTT. It codes for CASSESGRVTIYF.

Concerning this clonotype itself: A read error may explain this, as a much larger clone is one base away. This chain joins TRBV7-2 and TRBJ2-1, with D possibly TRBD1 on 6 matching bases. V lost 3 bases and J lost 5, with 17 bases in between. This CDR3 has 16 amino acids. CDR1 SGHTA and CDR2 FQGNSA come from the germline V gene. CDR3 DNA sequence: TGTGCCAGCAGCTTGGTGGCAGGGGTGCCCCACAATGAGCAGTTCTTC. Translated: CASSLVAGVPHNEQFF.

This clonotype came up many times. The rearrangement uses TRBV7-2 and TRBJ1-5, with 7 bases matching TRBD1. The V gene's germline CDR1 is SGHTA and CDR2 FQGNSA. The junction had 1 base not matched to a gene; V was cut back by 5 bases and J by 0 bases. The CDR3 loop spans 14 amino acids. The CDR3 nucleotides are TGTGCCAGCAGCGACAGGGTTAGCAATCAGCCCCAGCATTTT. Protein sequence: CASSDRVSNQPQHF. Full variable domain (remainder filled in from reference TRBV7-2 and TRBJ1-5): GAGVSQSPSNKVTEKGKDVELRCDPISGHTALYWYRQSLGQGLEFLIYFQGNSAPDKSGLPSDRFSAERTGGSVSTLTIQRTQQEDSAVYLCASSDRVSNQPQHFGDGTRLSIL.

In this sample, this clonotype turned up many times. The V gene is TRBV13, the J gene TRBJ1-1; D is unresolved. The CDR3 runs to 14 residues. The germline V and J ends were trimmed by 1 base and 1 base, with 7 bases remaining between them. The germline CDR1 and CDR2 sequences are PRHDT and FYEKMQ (reference sequence). The CDR3 region is CASSLEEKNTEAFF. The CDR3 DNA reads as TGTGCCAGCAGCTTAGAGGAAAAGAACACTGAAGCTTTCTTT.

This clonotype was detected only a few times. The chain couples TRBV28 to TRBJ2-7, with D perhaps matching TRBD1 or TRBD2 (5 bases each). In germline, CDR1 is MDHEN, CDR2 SYDVKM. The CDR3 spans 15 residues. V dropped 4 bases and J dropped 2 bases, with 15 bases sitting between them. CDR3 amino acids: CASSSPGTDTYEQYF. The CDR3, as DNA: TGTGCCAGCAGTTCCCCCGGGACGGACACCTACGAGCAGTACTTC.

This clonotype came up many times. J is TRBJ2-7 and V is TRBV6-5; a weak D match, TRBD2 (6 bases). CDR1 and CDR2 (germline): MNHEY, SVGAGI. The CDR3 has 14 residues. Trimming removed 6 bases at V and 7 bases at J, with 19 bases between. DNA for the CDR3: TGTGCCAGCAGCCGCAGTACGGGACTCCTGGAGCAGTACTTC. Translation: CASSRSTGLLEQYF.

This clonotype was seen more than once but under ten times. Given a much more abundant clone one base away, this may be a read error. The chain recombines TRBV7-9 with TRBJ2-6; D remains ambiguous. The CDR3 length is 15 residues. V dropped 2 bases and J dropped 4 bases, with 9 bases sitting between them. Germline V gene sequence: CDR1 SEHNR, CDR2 FQNEAQ (reference sequence). CDR3: CASSLRVAGANVLTF. CDR3 nucleotides: TGTGCCAGCAGCTTAAGAGTGGCAGGGGCCAACGTCCTGACTTTC.

This clonotype appeared many times. The chain links TRBV6-6 to TRBJ1-1; 11 positions match TRBD1. The CDR3 is 13 residues long. Unmatched junction bases numbered 5, after V lost 6 bases and J lost 8 bases. Looked up from germline, CDR1 is MNHNY and CDR2 is SVGAGI (reference sequence). In nucleotides, the CDR3 is TGTGCCAGCAGGGACAGGGGGCAAATCGAAGCTTTCTTT. It translates to CASRDRGQIEAFF.